This paragraph reports one T cell receptor (beta chain). The data were taken from a study of T cells after yellow fever vaccination. CDR1 is SGHDN, CDR2 FVKESK, per germline. V was shortened by 7 bases and J by 5 bases, with 14 bases between the two germline ends. CDR3 length equals 13 residues. TCRdb reprocessed the 5' RACE reads via MiXCR and lists one record per CDR3 protein. Of over 300,000 distinct CDR3 sequences in the sample, approximately 3.8% were seen once. The TCR sequence derives from a man aged 18 to 30 who received the YFV17D yellow fever vaccine. The chain is built from TRBV14 and TRBJ2-5; no clear D gene. The material sequenced was PBMCs, taken on the day of the yellow fever booster vaccination. CDR3 DNA: TGTGCCAGCACCCCATGGGATTCGGAGACCCAGTACTTC. This gives the protein CASTPWDSETQYF.